This T cell receptor (beta chain) was sequenced in a study of T-cell reconstitution after alpha-beta-depleted transplantation in children. This clonotype came up a few times. Its matching antigen is unknown. Preparing the TCRbeta library involved the use of unique molecular identifiers. A single record per CDR3 protein comes from TCRdb applying MiXCR to the PCR reads. The sample lists 780,000 or so distinct CDR3 sequences; 16% were seen once. Germline V gene lookup returns CDR1 WSHSY and CDR2 SAAADI. The V segment lost 10 bases and the J segment 4 bases; nucleotides outside the gene matches: 8. CDR3 size: 13 residues. Study-wide results and limits: Alpha-beta T cells present about two months after transplant were reported to originate from several hundred expanded graft clones.

The material was PBMCs, mostly from graft donor cells, obtained 360 days after TCRalphabeta/CD19-depleted stem cell transplant. The sequence was collected from a male patient aged 10 to 17 who had a stem cell transplant for acute lymphoblastic leukemia, so the T cells may come from the graft donor. This chain uses TRBV10-2 with TRBJ1-1, with TRBD1 matching 8 bases. The CDR3 coding sequence is TGCGCCACCTATCAGGGGGCTTTCACTGAAGCTTTCTTT. Protein product: CATYQGAFTEAFF.